Given below is one T cell receptor beta chain in context. Its antigen remains undetermined. Per-nucleotide qualities are absent, and no much larger clonotype sits a single base away. Memory CD4+ T cells were isolated as CD4+CD45RO+CD25- cells. Tregs, naive and memory CD4+ T cells from tumor, blood and ipsilateral draining lymph nodes of a few breast cancer patients underwent full-length TCR alpha and beta sequencing. Tumor tissue, along with lymph nodes from ipsilateral axillary dissection, was perfused with PBS, minced, and then digested using collagenase I and hyaluronidase. FACS confirmed that the sorted cell populations were more than 90% pure. According to the germline V gene (reference sequence), CDR1 reads DFQATT and CDR2 reads SNEGSKA. The cysteine opens and the phenylalanine closes a CDR3 of 10 amino acids. The only DNA kept is the CDR3, 30 bases in frame from the first base. V is clipped by 3 bases and J by 10 bases, and the sequence between their germline boundaries is 9 bases long.

The data belong to a study (dated by TCRdb to between 2014 and 2017). A note on the overall study: The study tested whether tumor-infiltrating Tregs in breast cancer are recruited from blood Tregs or converted in situ from other CD4+ T cell subsets.

Summary of the overall study and its limitations: Tumor memory CD4+ T cell TCR gene usage was found to cluster with blood and lymph node memory CD4+ cells and with lymph node naive CD4+ cells. The validation in the larger cohort was limited to a single TCR beta V-J rearrangement instead of whole repertoires. The greatest overlap of tumor-infiltrating Treg TCR alpha and beta sequences was observed with tumor naive CD4+ T cells, followed by blood naive CD4+ T cells.

Amplification of full-length TCR variable regions was done by 5' RACE PCR using constant-region reverse primers, and this step was followed by semi-nested PCR with Nested Universal Primer A. Using the ReliaPrep RNA Cell Miniprep System, total RNA was extracted, and the SMARTer RACE 5'/3' Kit was then used to reverse transcribe the RNA into 5'RACE-ready cDNA. Multiplex adaptors were used to barcode full-length TCR alpha and beta libraries, and the barcoded libraries were sequenced on an Illumina MiSeq. In the original analysis: For each of nine subset-tissue groups, sequencing data from the five patients were pooled, and the groups were compared by unsupervised clustering of TCR gene usage. The Morisita-Horn index, with shared sequences weighted by their contribution to each repertoire, was used to calculate repertoire similarity. TCRdb ran its own pipeline on the public reads, namely fastp trimming at Q25 and MiXCR clone calling, and kept in-frame beta chains. Rows merge per CDR3 protein into single entries with the most common DNA and genes. Clone size and V and J calls follow TCRdb, not the original study. The sample table shows tens of thousands of distinct CDR3 sequences, and roughly 28% are seen once. The top ten hold around 3.1% of the sample.

This receptor was identified in a female donor with breast cancer. The chain is encoded by TRBV20-1 joined to TRBJ1-1; the D gene identity is not certain. Sequencing was carried out using tumor-infiltrating memory CD4+ T cells sorted from the breast tumor. Reading the label with the study, this specimen's cell subset or site is: memory CD4+ T cells, CD4+CD45RO+CD25-. Here is the DNA: TGCAGTGCTAGTCTAGGGTTAGCTTTCTTT. It codes for CSASLGLAFF.